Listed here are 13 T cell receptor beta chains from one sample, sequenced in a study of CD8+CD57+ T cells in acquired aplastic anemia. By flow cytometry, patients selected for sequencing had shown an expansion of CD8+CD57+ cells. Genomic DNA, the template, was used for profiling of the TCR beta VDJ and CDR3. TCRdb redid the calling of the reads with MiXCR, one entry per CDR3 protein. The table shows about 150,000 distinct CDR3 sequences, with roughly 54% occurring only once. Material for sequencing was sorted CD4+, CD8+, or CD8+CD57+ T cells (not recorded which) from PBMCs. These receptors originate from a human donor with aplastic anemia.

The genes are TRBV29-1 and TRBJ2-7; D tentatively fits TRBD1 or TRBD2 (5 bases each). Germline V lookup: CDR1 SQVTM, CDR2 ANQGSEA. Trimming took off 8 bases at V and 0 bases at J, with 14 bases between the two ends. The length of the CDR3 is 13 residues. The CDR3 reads CSLVPGSSYEQYF. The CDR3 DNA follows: TGCAGCTTGGTGCCAGGGAGCTCCTACGAGCAGTACTTC.

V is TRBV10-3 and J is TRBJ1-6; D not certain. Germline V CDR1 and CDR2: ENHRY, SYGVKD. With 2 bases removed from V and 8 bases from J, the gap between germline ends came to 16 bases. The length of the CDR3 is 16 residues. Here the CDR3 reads CAISEVAGYTHSPLHF. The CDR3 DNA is TGTGCCATCAGTGAGGTAGCGGGATACACGCATTCACCCCTCCACTTT.

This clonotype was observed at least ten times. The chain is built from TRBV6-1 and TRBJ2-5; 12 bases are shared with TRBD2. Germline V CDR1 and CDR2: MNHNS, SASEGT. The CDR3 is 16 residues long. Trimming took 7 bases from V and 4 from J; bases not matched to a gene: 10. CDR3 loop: CASILAGGTLLETQYF. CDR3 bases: TGTGCCAGCATACTAGCGGGGGGTACCCTTTTAGAGACCCAGTACTTC.

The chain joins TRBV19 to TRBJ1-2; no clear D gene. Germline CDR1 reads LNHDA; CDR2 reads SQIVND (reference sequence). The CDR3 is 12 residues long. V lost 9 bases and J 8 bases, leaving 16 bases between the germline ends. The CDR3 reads CASHNVDHGYTF. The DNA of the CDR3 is TGTGCCAGCCACAACGTTGACCACGGCTACACCTTC.

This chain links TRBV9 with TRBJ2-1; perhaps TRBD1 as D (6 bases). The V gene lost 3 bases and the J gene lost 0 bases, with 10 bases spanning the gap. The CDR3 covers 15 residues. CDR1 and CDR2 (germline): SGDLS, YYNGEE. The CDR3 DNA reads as TGTGCCAGCAGCGGAAGACAGGACTCCTACAATGAGCAGTTCTTC. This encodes CASSGRQDSYNEQFF.

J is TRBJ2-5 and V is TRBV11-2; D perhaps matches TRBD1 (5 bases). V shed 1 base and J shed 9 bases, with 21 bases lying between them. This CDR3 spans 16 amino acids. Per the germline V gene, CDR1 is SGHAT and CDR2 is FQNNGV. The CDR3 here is CASSLGTGYLEKAQYF. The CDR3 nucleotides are TGTGCCAGCAGCTTAGGTACAGGCTACTTAGAGAAGGCCCAGTACTTC.

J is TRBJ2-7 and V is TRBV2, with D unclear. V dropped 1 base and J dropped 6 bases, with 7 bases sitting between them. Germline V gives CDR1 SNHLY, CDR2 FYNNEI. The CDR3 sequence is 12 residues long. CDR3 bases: TGTGCCAGCAGTGAAGTGGGATTCGAGCAGTACTTC. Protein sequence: CASSEVGFEQYF.

The CDR3 nucleotides read TGTGCCAGTAGTAAAGTGTCAGTGGGTGGATCCTACGAGCAGTACTTC. The encoded protein is CASSKVSVGGSYEQYF. This chain joins TRBV19 and TRBJ2-7; D is unclear. V dropped 4 bases and J dropped 1 base, with 17 bases sitting between them. Germline V gives CDR1 LNHDA, CDR2 SQIVND (reference sequence). The CDR3 loop spans 16 amino acids.

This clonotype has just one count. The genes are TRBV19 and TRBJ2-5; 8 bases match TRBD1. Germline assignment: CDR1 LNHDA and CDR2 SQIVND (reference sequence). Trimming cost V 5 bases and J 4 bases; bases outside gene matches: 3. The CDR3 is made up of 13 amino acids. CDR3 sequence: CASSAQGGETQYF. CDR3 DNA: TGTGCCAGTAGTGCACAGGGGGGAGAGACCCAGTACTTC.

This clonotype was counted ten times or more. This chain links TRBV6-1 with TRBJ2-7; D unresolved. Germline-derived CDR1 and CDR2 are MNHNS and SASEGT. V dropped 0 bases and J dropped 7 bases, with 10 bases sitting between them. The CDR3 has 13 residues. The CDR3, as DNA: TGTGCCAGCAGTGAAGCCGGGCCTGAGGAGCAGTACTTC. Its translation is CASSEAGPEEQYF.

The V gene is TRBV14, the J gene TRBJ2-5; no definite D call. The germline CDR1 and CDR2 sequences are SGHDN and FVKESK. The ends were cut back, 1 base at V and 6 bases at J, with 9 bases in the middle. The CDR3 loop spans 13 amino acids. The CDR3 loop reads CASSQVGQQTQYF. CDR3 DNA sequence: TGTGCCAGCAGCCAAGTAGGTCAACAGACCCAGTACTTC.

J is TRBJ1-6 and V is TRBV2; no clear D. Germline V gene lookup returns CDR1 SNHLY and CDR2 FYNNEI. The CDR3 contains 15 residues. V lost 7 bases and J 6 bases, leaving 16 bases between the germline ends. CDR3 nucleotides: TGTGCCAGCACTGTAAACGGACTGGGTAATTCACCCCTCCACTTT. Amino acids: CASTVNGLGNSPLHF.

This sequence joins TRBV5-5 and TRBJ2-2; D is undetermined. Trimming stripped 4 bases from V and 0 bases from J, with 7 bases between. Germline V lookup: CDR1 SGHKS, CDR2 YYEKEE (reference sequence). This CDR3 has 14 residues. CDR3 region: CASSLGPNTGELFF. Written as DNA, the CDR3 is TGTGCCAGCAGCCTAGGCCCGAACACCGGGGAGCTGTTTTTT.